The 2 T cell receptor beta chains presented below share a single source sample, sequenced in a study of cytomegalovirus exposure and HLA in healthy donors. Researchers ran the PCR with 60 Vbeta and 13 Jbeta primers. Sequenced by immunoSEQ multiplex PCR; TCRdb stores in-frame clones only, minus some. The data hold under 150,000 clones, with over 70% observed a single time. Sample: PBMCs. These receptors originate from a woman between 55 and 75 years old in good health and CMV-seropositive.

CDR3 residues: CASSLQSQAADTQYF. CDR3 coding DNA: TGTGCCAGCAGTTTACAATCACAGGCCGCCGATACGCAGTATTTT. The chain recombines TRBV27 with TRBJ2-3, with D perhaps TRBD1 (5 bases). The CDR3 contains 15 residues. V lost 2 bases and J 6 bases, leaving 15 bases between the germline ends. CDR1 MNHEY and CDR2 SMNVEV come from the germline V gene (reference sequence).

CDR3 amino acids: CASSFRGARTEAFF. CDR3 coding DNA: TGCGCCAGCAGCTTCCGGGGAGCACGAACTGAAGCTTTCTTT. The J gene is TRBJ1-1, the V gene TRBV5-1; D ambiguous. The CDR3 is 14 residues long. Trimming stripped 2 bases from V and 5 bases from J, with 13 bases between. Germline CDR1 and CDR2: SGHRS and YFSETQ.